What follows are 19 T cell receptor beta chains derived from one specimen sequenced in a study of T cells in localized non-small cell lung cancer. Sequencing used immunoSEQ multiplex PCR; TCRdb keeps in-frame clones, though not all of them. The table records roughly 77,000 clones, around nine tenths of them present only once. This specimen consisted of peripheral blood, obtained before any cancer treatment. The receptors were sampled from a woman aged 35 to 70 with stage I squamous cell lung carcinoma.

The chain combines TRBV5-1 with TRBJ2-7, with 8 bases aligning to TRBD1. CDR1 SGHRS and CDR2 YFSETQ come from the germline V gene. The CDR3 has 14 amino acids. V shed 4 bases and J 2 bases; nucleotides not matched to a gene: 5. The CDR3 nucleotides read TGCGCCAGCAGCCCCCAGGGGGCCACCTACGAGCAGTACTTC. It translates to CASSPQGATYEQYF.

This clone has a single count. The rearrangement uses TRBV5-5 and TRBJ1-1; TRBD1 aligns across 8 bases. CDR3 length: 16 residues. V shed 2 bases and J 6 bases; nucleotides not matched to a gene: 12. The germline V gene encodes CDR1 SGHKS and CDR2 YYEKEE (reference sequence). CDR3 amino acids: CASSLGPRDRPSEAFF. The CDR3 DNA reads TGTGCCAGCAGCTTAGGACCGAGGGACAGGCCCTCTGAAGCTTTCTTT. The full variable domain, completed using reference TRBV5-5 and TRBJ1-1, is DAGVTQSPTHLIKTRGQQVTLRCSPISGHKSVSWYQQVLGQGPQFIFQYYEKEERGRGNFPDRFSARQFPNYSSELNVNALLLGDSALYLCASSLGPRDRPSEAFFGQGTRLTVV.

The chain couples TRBV6-5 to TRBJ1-2; D is uncertain. The CDR3 is 13 residues long. The germline V gene encodes CDR1 MNHEY and CDR2 SVGAGI. Trimming pared 4 bases from V and 3 bases from J, leaving 9 bases between. CDR3 in amino acids: CASSFGVDYGYTF. In nucleotides, the CDR3 is TGTGCCAGCAGTTTCGGAGTAGACTATGGCTACACCTTC.

V and J are TRBV5-4 and TRBJ1-1; possible D gene TRBD1, 5 bases. There are 14 residues in the CDR3. V was cut by 3 bases and J by 0 bases, with 9 bases left in between. CDR1 is SGHNT, CDR2 YYREEE, per germline (reference sequence). CDR3 sequence: CASSSRQLNTEAFF. The CDR3 nucleotides read TGTGCCAGCAGCTCCCGACAGCTGAACACTGAAGCTTTCTTT.

The V and J genes are TRBV13 and TRBJ2-7; no clear D. The CDR3 spans 14 residues. CDR1 and CDR2 from the germline V gene are PRHDT and FYEKMQ (reference sequence). Trimming left V 2 bases short and J 1 base short, with 9 bases between. The CDR3 DNA sequence: TGTGCCAGCAGCTTAACAGTCAGATCCTACGAGCAGTACTTC. Its translation: CASSLTVRSYEQYF.

The chain links TRBV27 to TRBJ1-2; the match to TRBD1 covers 7 bases. Germline V lookup: CDR1 MNHEY, CDR2 SMNVEV (reference sequence). J lost 5 bases, V lost 3 bases, and 6 bases had no gene match. This CDR3 contains 14 residues. CDR3 nucleotides: TGTGCCAGCAGTTTTGGAGGGGGCATGTATGGCTACACCTTC. Translated: CASSFGGGMYGYTF.

The chain links TRBV21-1 to TRBJ1-1. TRBV21-1 is noted as a pseudogene. The CDR3 runs to 16 residues. This CDR3 reads CASSKEGGGMNTEAFF. CDR3 DNA: TGTGCCAGCAGCAAAGAGGGAGGGGGCATGAACACTGAAGCTTTCTTT.

The sample holds a few counts of this clone. The chain is built from TRBV25-1 and TRBJ1-2; 9 bases are shared with TRBD1. V shed 4 bases and J 3 bases; nucleotides not matched to a gene: 9. Germline CDR1 is MGHDK and CDR2 is SYGVNS. The CDR3 has 16 amino acids. CDR3 amino acids: CASSASGTGSYYGYTF. The CDR3 DNA sequence: TGTGCCAGCAGTGCATCCGGGACAGGGTCTTACTATGGCTACACCTTC.

With respect to this clone: This specimen includes other DNA sequences encoding the same CDR3. V is TRBV20-1 and J is TRBJ2-1; no clear D. V was shortened by 3 bases and J by 7 bases, with 4 bases between the two germline ends. The CDR3 has 10 amino acids. Per germline, CDR1 DFQATT and CDR2 SNEGSKA (reference sequence). The DNA of the CDR3 is TGCAGTGCTAGTCGGAATGAGCAGTTCTTC. Translating it yields CSASRNEQFF.

The chain couples TRBV18 to TRBJ1-1, with D possibly matching TRBD1 (6 bases). This CDR3 is built from 14 residues. CDR1 and CDR2 from the germline V gene are KGHSH and LQKENI. The V end was cut by 2 bases, the J end by 0 bases, with 7 bases between. The CDR3 here is CASSPGTMNTEAFF. CDR3 in DNA: TGTGCCAGCTCACCAGGGACAATGAACACTGAAGCTTTCTTT.

The genes are TRBV9 and TRBJ2-5; D is perhaps TRBD2 (5 bases). V was shortened by 4 bases and J by 5 bases, with 21 bases between the two germline ends. Germline values: CDR1 SGDLS, CDR2 YYNGEE. CDR3 length: 16 residues. The CDR3 sequence: CASSPQPGYTRETQYF. DNA of the CDR3: TGTGCCAGCAGCCCCCAGCCGGGGTATACACGGGAGACCCAGTACTTC.

The rearrangement uses TRBV5-1 and TRBJ2-1; 9 nucleotides match TRBD2. Germline-derived CDR1 and CDR2 are SGHRS and YFSETQ. The V and J ends lost 7 bases and 9 bases, in that order; junction bases with no gene match: 14. This CDR3 spans 15 amino acids. As DNA, the CDR3 is TGCGCCAGCCAAGGAATGGCGGGGGGGCTTTCTGAGCAGTTCTTC. It codes for CASQGMAGGLSEQFF.

The chain links TRBV9 to TRBJ1-5; D unclear. This CDR3 region has 16 residues. Deletions cut 0 bases from V and 2 bases from J, with 12 bases between. Germline lookup yields CDR1 SGDLS and CDR2 YYNGEE. The CDR3 region has the DNA TGTGCCAGCAGCGTAGGACACGGGGATGGCAATCAGCCCCAGCATTTT. It is translated as CASSVGHGDGNQPQHF.

This clone has only one observation. CDR3 amino acids: CASSVGPGRADYGYTF. In DNA, the CDR3 is TGTGCCAGCAGCGTAGGTCCGGGCAGGGCAGACTATGGCTACACCTTC. The chain joins TRBV9 to TRBJ1-2; D is possibly TRBD1 (5 bases). The length of the CDR3 is 16 residues. The V and J ends lost 0 bases and 3 bases respectively, with 15 bases between them. Germline V gene sequence: CDR1 SGDLS, CDR2 YYNGEE.

The V gene is TRBV2, the J gene TRBJ1-2; D gene uncertain. Germline V CDR1 and CDR2: SNHLY, FYNNEI. Trimming removed 2 bases from V and 1 base from J, with 8 bases in between. The CDR3 consists of 14 residues. CDR3 sequence: CASSEFRDNYGYTF. The CDR3 nucleotides read TGTGCCAGCAGTGAATTTCGAGATAACTATGGCTACACCTTC.

V is TRBV11-3 and J is TRBJ2-7, with 8 bases fitting TRBD1. Germline V CDR1 and CDR2: SGHNT, YENEEA. The CDR3 covers 13 residues. Trimming cost V 5 bases and J 4 bases; bases outside gene matches: 4. The CDR3 sequence is CASSQDRDYEQYF. CDR3 in DNA: TGTGCCAGCAGCCAGGACAGGGATTACGAGCAGTACTTC. The variable domain in full, completed from reference TRBV11-3 and TRBJ2-7, reads EAGVVQSPRYKIIEKKQPVAFWCNPISGHNTLYWYLQNLGQGPELLIRYENEEAVDDSQLPKDRFSAERLKGVDSTLKIQPAELGDSAVYLCASSQDRDYEQYFGPGTRLTVT.

This chain connects TRBV5-1 to TRBJ1-5; a possible D gene is TRBD1 (6 bases). V lost 3 bases to trimming and J lost 6 bases, with 13 bases between them. The CDR3 extends over 14 amino acids. From germline, CDR1 is SGHRS and CDR2 YFSETQ. CDR3 in DNA: TGCGCCAGCAGCTCGGATGGGGGCGGTCAGCCCCAGCATTTT. Amino acids: CASSSDGGGQPQHF. The full variable domain, with the rest looked up from reference TRBV5-1 and TRBJ1-5, is KAGVTQTPRYLIKTRGQQVTLSCSPISGHRSVSWYQQTPGQGLQFLFEYFSETQRNKGNFPGRFSGRQFSNSRSEMNVSTLELGDSALYLCASSSDGGGQPQHFGDGTRLSIL.

The chain links TRBV5-1 to TRBJ2-3; TRBD1 aligns across 8 bases. The germline V gene encodes CDR1 SGHRS and CDR2 YFSETQ. With V trimmed by 3 bases and J by 2 bases, 5 bases remained unmatched. The CDR3 runs to 15 residues. CDR3 DNA: TGCGCCAGCAGCTCCGGACAGGGCTACACAGATACGCAGTATTTT. Its protein is CASSSGQGYTDTQYF.

The chain is built from TRBV27 and TRBJ2-7, with 9 bases matching TRBD2. After removal of 3 bases from V and 3 bases from J, the junction contained 15 bases not matched to a gene. In germline, CDR1 is MNHEY, CDR2 SMNVEV (reference sequence). The CDR3 covers 18 residues. The CDR3 region is CASSLAKVRRGGNYEQYF. CDR3 nucleotides: TGTGCCAGCAGTTTGGCGAAGGTGAGGCGGGGGGGCAACTACGAGCAGTACTTC.